The rows below give T cell receptor beta chains drawn from one sample of a study of T-cell reconstitution after alpha-beta-depleted transplantation in children. TCRdb reanalysed the PCR reads using MiXCR and keeps one entry per CDR3 protein. This sample carries about 240,000 distinct CDR3 sequences, about 26% of them seen once, and the ten largest clones take 2.6%. This sample comprised PBMCs, obtained before TCRalphabeta/CD19-depleted stem cell transplant. Receptors originate from a girl aged 2 to 10 with Fanconi anemia, due to receive a stem cell transplant. Each CDR3 is given with its conserved first and last residue. Each record gives: V gene, D gene, J gene, clone size, CDR3 protein, CDR3 DNA. The D gene is left open where the match is weak. Clone size is stated in some rows and not others, as once, few, many or a class when expanded.

V gene: TRBV7-2; D gene: TRBD1; J gene: TRBJ1-1; clone size: few; CDR3 protein: CASSSFRGRGTEAFF; CDR3 DNA: TGTGCCAGCAGCTCGTTCAGGGGGCGCGGAACTGAAGCTTTCTTT
V gene: TRBV12-3/TRBV12-4; D gene: TRBD2; J gene: TRBJ2-3; clone size: many; CDR3 protein: CASSLRREGRDTQYF; CDR3 DNA: TGTGCCAGCAGTTTGAGGCGGGAGGGCCGAGATACGCAGTATTTT
V gene: TRBV29-1; D gene: TRBD1; J gene: TRBJ2-6; clone size: few; CDR3 protein: CSVGGTGGVSGANVLTF; CDR3 DNA: TGCAGCGTTGGAGGGACAGGCGGGGTATCCGGGGCCAACGTCCTGACTTTC
V gene: TRBV10-3; D gene: TRBD2; J gene: TRBJ2-7; clone size: many; CDR3 protein: CAISSQAGGSYEQYF; CDR3 DNA: TGTGCCATCAGTAGTCAAGCGGGGGGGAGCTACGAGCAGTACTTC
V gene: TRBV12-3/TRBV12-4; D gene: NA; J gene: TRBJ2-4; clone size: once; CDR3 protein: CASSFGAGLAKNIQYF; CDR3 DNA: TGTGCCAGCAGTTTCGGGGCGGGATTAGCCAAAAACATTCAGTACTTC
V gene: TRBV12-3/TRBV12-4; D gene: TRBD1; J gene: TRBJ1-6; clone size: many; CDR3 protein: CASSRTGNSPLHF; CDR3 DNA: TGTGCCAGCAGTCGGACAGGGAATTCACCCCTCCACTTT
V gene: TRBV2; D gene: TRBD1; J gene: TRBJ2-5; clone size: NA; CDR3 protein: CASRDDRAQETQYF; CDR3 DNA: TGTGCCAGCAGGGACGACAGGGCCCAAGAGACCCAGTACTTC
V gene: TRBV14; D gene: NA; J gene: TRBJ2-3; clone size: NA; CDR3 protein: CASSQDGVGDTDTQYF; CDR3 DNA: TGTGCCAGCAGCCAAGATGGCGTGGGGGACACAGATACGCAGTATTTT
V gene: TRBV5-1; D gene: NA; J gene: TRBJ2-1; clone size: NA; CDR3 protein: CASSFAASYNEQFF; CDR3 DNA: TGCGCCAGCAGCTTTGCAGCATCCTACAATGAGCAGTTCTTC
V gene: TRBV7-3; D gene: NA; J gene: TRBJ2-6; clone size: NA; CDR3 protein: CASSLTVRGANVLTF; CDR3 DNA: TGTGCCAGCAGCTTAACAGTAAGGGGGGCCAACGTCCTGACTTTC
V gene: TRBV20-1; D gene: TRBD1; J gene: TRBJ2-3; clone size: NA; CDR3 protein: CSASPSGQFPDTQYF; CDR3 DNA: TGCAGTGCTAGCCCCTCGGGACAGTTTCCAGATACGCAGTATTTT
V gene: TRBV12-3/TRBV12-4; D gene: TRBD1; J gene: TRBJ2-7; clone size: few; CDR3 protein: CASRKQGESYEQYF; CDR3 DNA: TGTGCCAGCAGGAAACAGGGGGAGTCGTACGAGCAGTACTTC
V gene: TRBV20-1; D gene: NA; J gene: TRBJ2-3; clone size: few; CDR3 protein: CSAGRNVFDTQYF; CDR3 DNA: TGCAGTGCTGGGAGAAATGTCTTCGATACGCAGTATTTT
V gene: TRBV20-1; D gene: NA; J gene: TRBJ1-1; clone size: few; CDR3 protein: CSAATVSNTEAFF; CDR3 DNA: TGCAGTGCTGCTACAGTATCGAACACTGAAGCTTTCTTT
V gene: TRBV20-1; D gene: TRBD1; J gene: TRBJ1-1; clone size: many; CDR3 protein: CSARKTTRDSAPPEAFF; CDR3 DNA: TGCAGTGCTAGAAAGACCACCCGGGACAGTGCACCACCCGAAGCTTTCTTT
V gene: TRBV5-6; D gene: TRBD2; J gene: TRBJ2-1; clone size: NA; CDR3 protein: CASSSIGGSLYNEQFF; CDR3 DNA: TGTGCCAGCAGCTCCATAGGCGGGAGTCTTTACAATGAGCAGTTCTTC
V gene: TRBV6-5; D gene: NA; J gene: TRBJ2-7; clone size: few; CDR3 protein: CASSWGVEQYF; CDR3 DNA: TGTGCCAGCAGTTGGGGGGTTGAGCAGTACTTC
V gene: TRBV20-1; D gene: TRBD1; J gene: TRBJ1-1; clone size: many; CDR3 protein: CSARDWSSGGTGSRNTEAFF; CDR3 DNA: TGCAGTGCTAGAGATTGGTCGAGTGGAGGGACAGGGAGTAGAAACACTGAAGCTTTCTTT